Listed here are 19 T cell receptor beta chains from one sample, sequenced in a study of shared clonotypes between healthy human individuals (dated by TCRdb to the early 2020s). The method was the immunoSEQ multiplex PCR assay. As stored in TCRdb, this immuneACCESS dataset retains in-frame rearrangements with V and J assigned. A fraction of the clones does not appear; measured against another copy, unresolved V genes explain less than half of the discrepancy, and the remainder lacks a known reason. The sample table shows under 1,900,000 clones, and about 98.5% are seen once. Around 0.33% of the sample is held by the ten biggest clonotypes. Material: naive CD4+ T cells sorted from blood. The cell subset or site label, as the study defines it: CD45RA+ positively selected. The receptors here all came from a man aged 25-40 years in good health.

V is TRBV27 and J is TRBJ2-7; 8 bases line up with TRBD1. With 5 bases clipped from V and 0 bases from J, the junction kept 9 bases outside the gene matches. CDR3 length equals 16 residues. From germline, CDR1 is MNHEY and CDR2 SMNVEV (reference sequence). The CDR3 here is CASSRLRQGHSYEQYF. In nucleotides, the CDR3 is TGTGCCAGCAGTCGTCTAAGACAGGGGCACTCCTACGAGCAGTACTTC.

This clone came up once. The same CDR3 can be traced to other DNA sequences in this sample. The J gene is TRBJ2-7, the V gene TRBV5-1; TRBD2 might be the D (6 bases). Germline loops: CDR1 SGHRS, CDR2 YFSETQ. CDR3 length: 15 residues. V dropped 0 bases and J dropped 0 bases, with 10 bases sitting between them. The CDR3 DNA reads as TGCGCCAGCAGCTTGGCCGCGGGGCTCTCCTACGAGCAGTACTTC. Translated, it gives CASSLAAGLSYEQYF.

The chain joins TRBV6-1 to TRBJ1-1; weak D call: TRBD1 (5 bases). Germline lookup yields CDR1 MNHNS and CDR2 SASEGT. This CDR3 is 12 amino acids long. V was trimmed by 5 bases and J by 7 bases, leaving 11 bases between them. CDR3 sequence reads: CASSRGEVEAFF. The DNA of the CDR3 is TGTGCCAGCAGTCGAGGGGAGGTTGAAGCTTTCTTT.

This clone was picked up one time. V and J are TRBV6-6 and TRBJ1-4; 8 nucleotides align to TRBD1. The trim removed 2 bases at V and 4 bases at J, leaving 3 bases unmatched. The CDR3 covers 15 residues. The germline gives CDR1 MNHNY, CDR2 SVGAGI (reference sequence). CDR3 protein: CASSYQGQVNEKLFF. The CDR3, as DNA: TGTGCCAGCAGTTACCAGGGACAGGTTAATGAAAAACTGTTTTTT.

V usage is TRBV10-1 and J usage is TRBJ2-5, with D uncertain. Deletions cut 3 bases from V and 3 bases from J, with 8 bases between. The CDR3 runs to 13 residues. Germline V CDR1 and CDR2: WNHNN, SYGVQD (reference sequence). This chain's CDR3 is CASSDGREETQYF. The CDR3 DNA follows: TGCGCCAGCAGTGACGGACGGGAAGAGACCCAGTACTTC.

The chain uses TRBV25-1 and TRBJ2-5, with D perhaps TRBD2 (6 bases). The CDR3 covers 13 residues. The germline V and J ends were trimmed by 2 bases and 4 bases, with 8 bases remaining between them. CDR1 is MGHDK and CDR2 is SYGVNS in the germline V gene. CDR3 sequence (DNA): TGTGCCAGCAGTGAACGGGGGAGAGAGACCCAGTACTTC. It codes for CASSERGRETQYF.

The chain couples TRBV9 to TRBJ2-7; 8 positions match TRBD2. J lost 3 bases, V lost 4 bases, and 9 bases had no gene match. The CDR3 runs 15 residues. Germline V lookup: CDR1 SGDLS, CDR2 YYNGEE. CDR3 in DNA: TGTGCCAGCAGCCCCCGTAGCGGGAAGGTCTACGAGCAGTACTTC. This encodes CASSPRSGKVYEQYF. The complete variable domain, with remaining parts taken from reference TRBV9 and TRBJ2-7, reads DSGVTQTPKHLITATGQRVTLRCSPRSGDLSVYWYQQSLDQGLQFLIQYYNGEERAKGNILERFSAQQFPDLHSELNLSSLELGDSALYFCASSPRSGKVYEQYFGPGTRLTVT.

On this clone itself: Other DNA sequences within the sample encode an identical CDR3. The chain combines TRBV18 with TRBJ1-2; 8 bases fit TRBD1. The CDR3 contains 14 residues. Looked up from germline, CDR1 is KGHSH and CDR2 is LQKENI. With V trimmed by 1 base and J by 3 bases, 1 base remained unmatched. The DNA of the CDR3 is TGTGCCAGCTCACCACTGGACAGGGACTATGGCTACACCTTC. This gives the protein CASSPLDRDYGYTF.

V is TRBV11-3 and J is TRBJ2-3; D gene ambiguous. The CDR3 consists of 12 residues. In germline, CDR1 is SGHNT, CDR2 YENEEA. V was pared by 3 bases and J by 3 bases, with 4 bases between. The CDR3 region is CASSFGTDTQYF. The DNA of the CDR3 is TGTGCCAGCAGCTTTGGTACAGATACGCAGTATTTT.

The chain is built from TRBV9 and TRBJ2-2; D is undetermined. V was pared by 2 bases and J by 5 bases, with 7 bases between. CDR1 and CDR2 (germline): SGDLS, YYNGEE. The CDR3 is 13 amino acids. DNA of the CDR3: TGTGCCAGCAGCGTCGCAGCGACCGGGGAGCTGTTTTTT. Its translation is CASSVAATGELFF.

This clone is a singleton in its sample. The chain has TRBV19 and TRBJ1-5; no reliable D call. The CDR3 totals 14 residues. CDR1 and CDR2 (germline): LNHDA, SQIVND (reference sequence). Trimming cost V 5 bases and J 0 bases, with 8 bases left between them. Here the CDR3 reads CASSGRDSNQPQHF. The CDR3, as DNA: TGTGCCAGTAGTGGGCGTGATAGCAATCAGCCCCAGCATTTT.

The CDR3 spells CSVGGLAESTDTQYF. The CDR3 bases are TGCAGCGTTGGGGGACTAGCGGAGAGCACAGATACGCAGTATTTT. The V and J genes are TRBV29-1 and TRBJ2-3, with TRBD2 identical over 11 bases. CDR1 is SQVTM, CDR2 ANQGSEA, per germline. The length of the CDR3 is 15 residues. V gave up 4 bases and J gave up 0 bases; unmatched junction bases: 3.

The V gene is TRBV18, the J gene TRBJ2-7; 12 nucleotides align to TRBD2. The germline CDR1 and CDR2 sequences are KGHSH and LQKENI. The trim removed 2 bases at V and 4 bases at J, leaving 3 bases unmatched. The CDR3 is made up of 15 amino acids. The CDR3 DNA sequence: TGTGCCAGCTCACCAACGACTAGCGGGGGATACGAGCAGTACTTC. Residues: CASSPTTSGGYEQYF.

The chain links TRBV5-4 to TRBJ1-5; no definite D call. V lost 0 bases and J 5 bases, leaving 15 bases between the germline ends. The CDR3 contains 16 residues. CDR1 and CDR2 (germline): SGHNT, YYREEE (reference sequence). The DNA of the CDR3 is TGTGCCAGCAGCTTGGTTCGCTCCCGTCGTCATCAGCCCCAGCATTTT. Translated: CASSLVRSRRHQPQHF.

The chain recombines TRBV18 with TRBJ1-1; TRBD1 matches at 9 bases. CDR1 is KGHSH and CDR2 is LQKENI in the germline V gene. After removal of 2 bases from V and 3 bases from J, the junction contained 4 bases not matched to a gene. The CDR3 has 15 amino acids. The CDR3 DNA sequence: TGTGCCAGCTCACCAGCGACAGGGGGGTACACTGAAGCTTTCTTT. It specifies CASSPATGGYTEAFF.

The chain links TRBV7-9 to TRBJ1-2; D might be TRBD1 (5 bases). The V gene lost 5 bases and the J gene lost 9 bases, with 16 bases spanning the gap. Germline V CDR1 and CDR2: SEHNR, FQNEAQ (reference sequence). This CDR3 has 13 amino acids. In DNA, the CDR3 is TGTGCCAGCAGCCCCAGGGACGGGTTTAGCTACACCTTC. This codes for CASSPRDGFSYTF.

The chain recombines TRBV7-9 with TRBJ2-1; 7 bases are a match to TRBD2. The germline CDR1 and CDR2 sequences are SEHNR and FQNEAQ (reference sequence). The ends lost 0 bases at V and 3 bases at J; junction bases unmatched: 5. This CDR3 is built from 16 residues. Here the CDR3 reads CASSLALADLYNEQFF. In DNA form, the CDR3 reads TGTGCCAGCAGCTTAGCTCTAGCGGACCTCTACAATGAGCAGTTCTTC.

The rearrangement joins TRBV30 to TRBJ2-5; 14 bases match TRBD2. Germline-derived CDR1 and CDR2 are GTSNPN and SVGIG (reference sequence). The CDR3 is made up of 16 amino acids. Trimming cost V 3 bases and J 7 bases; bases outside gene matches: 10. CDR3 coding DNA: TGTGCCTGGAGGGGAACCGGGACTAGCGGGAGTGGGACCCAGTACTTC. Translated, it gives CAWRGTGTSGSGTQYF.

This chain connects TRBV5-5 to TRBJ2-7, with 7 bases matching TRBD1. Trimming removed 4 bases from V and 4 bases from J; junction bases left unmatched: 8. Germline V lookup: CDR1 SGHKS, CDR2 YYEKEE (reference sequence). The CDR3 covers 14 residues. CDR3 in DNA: TGTGCCAGCAGCCCCGCCCGGGACAGTTACGAGCAGTACTTC. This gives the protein CASSPARDSYEQYF.